This T cell receptor beta chain was obtained from a study of blood T cell repertoires in COVID-19. Germline lookup yields CDR1 SGHTA and CDR2 FQGNSA. V was shortened by 5 bases and J by 1 base, with 12 bases between the two germline ends. This CDR3 is built from 14 residues. The method was immunoSEQ multiplex PCR; TCRdb's version includes in-frame clones alone and lacks a portion of them. The profile shows 25,000 to 35,000 clones, around 89% of them singletons. This clone was counted a single time. The chain links TRBV7-2 to TRBJ2-7; D call uncertain. This receptor was identified in a human donor in a cohort sampled during active COVID-19. The sequenced material came from peripheral blood. The CDR3: CASSQAHGSYEQYF. The CDR3, as DNA: TGTGCCAGCAGCCAAGCGCACGGTTCCTACGAGCAGTACTTC. The variable domain in full, completed from reference TRBV7-2 and TRBJ2-7, reads GAGVSQSPSNKVTEKGKDVELRCDPISGHTALYWYRQSLGQGLEFLIYFQGNSAPDKSGLPSDRFSAERTGGSVSTLTIQRTQQEDSAVYLCASSQAHGSYEQYFGPGTRLTVT.